This T cell receptor beta chain was sequenced during a study of Graves' ophthalmopathy and Graves' hyperthyroidism. Across the whole study: Samples of peripheral blood were obtained at initial diagnosis, prior to treatment of any kind.

Patients were diagnosed from clinical symptoms, serum thyroxine, TRAb, thyroid ultrasound and orbital computed tomography. Study outcomes and limitations: Classification of ophthalmopathy versus stable hyperthyroidism by a 13-signature model yielded 85% to 90% sensitivity and around 80% specificity. In blood, most expanded thyroid clonotypes above 0.001 frequency were also detected.

The authors amplified TCR beta CDR3 regions from RNA transcripts. The library came from an HTBI-primed first-round RT-PCR and a second-round multiplex PCR. TCRdb reprocessed the multiplex PCR reads via MiXCR and lists one record per CDR3 protein. The data hold just over 400,000 distinct CDR3 sequences, with around 21% observed a single time. Germline CDR1 reads DFQATT; CDR2 reads SNEGSKA (reference sequence). After removal of 0 bases from V and 3 bases from J, the junction contained 8 bases not matched to a gene. This CDR3 has 16 residues. This clonotype was seen many times. Antigen: not known. The receptor was derived from a woman younger than 35 with stable Graves' hyperthyroidism. The V and J genes are TRBV20-1 and TRBJ2-7; TRBD2 agrees at 10 bases. Sequencing input: peripheral blood. As DNA, the CDR3 is TGCAGTGCTAGAGATCACAAACTAGCGGGAAGCTACGAGCAGTACTTC. Its protein is CSARDHKLAGSYEQYF.